This T cell receptor beta chain originates from a study of T cells in Graves' hyperthyroidism and ophthalmopathy. Turning to the study itself: The authors collected peripheral blood at initial diagnosis, before any treatment. Findings of the study overall: From stable hyperthyroidism, ophthalmopathy was set apart by a 13 V-J model. Most clonotypes expanded in thyroid above 0.001 were likewise present in blood.

Regions amplified from RNA transcripts were the TCR beta CDR3 regions. The HTBI set primed first-round TCR CDR3 RT-PCR. TCRdb passed the multiplex PCR reads through MiXCR, listing each CDR3 protein once. The table records 650,000 to 700,000 distinct CDR3 sequences, roughly 17% of them present only once. Patients aged 18 to 65 with hyperthyroidism were newly diagnosed, with duration under 2 months. The CDR3 sequence is 16 residues long. Germline V CDR1 and CDR2: MNHEY, SMNVEV (reference sequence). Losses at the gene ends were 2 bases for V and 5 bases for J; bases not matched to a gene: 8. This clonotype showed up many times. The antigen is unknown.

The chain carries TRBV27 and TRBJ2-2; 7 bases align to TRBD1. The source of this sequence is a man in his fifties or sixties with Graves' hyperthyroidism. The sequenced sample was blood. This chain's CDR3 is CASSLATGWKTGELFF. As DNA, the CDR3 is TGTGCCAGCAGTTTAGCGACAGGGTGGAAAACCGGGGAGCTGTTTTTT.